The rows below give T cell receptor beta chains drawn from one sample of a study of Ad26.COV2.S vaccination and SARS-CoV-2 variants. TCRdb keeps only in-frame clones here, not all; method: immunoSEQ multiplex PCR. The repertoire holds 450,000 to 550,000 clones, with nearly 90% as singletons. Sample: peripheral blood, taken in a trial of Ad26.COV2.S vaccine versus placebo. These receptors were taken from a person between 18 and 65 years old who received the Ad26.COV2.S COVID-19 vaccine or a placebo. Both conserved end residues are part of each CDR3. Each record gives: clone size, J gene, V gene, D gene, CDR3 protein, CDR3 DNA. A D gene is named only where the DNA matches it firmly. Rows may omit the clone size; those that give it use once, few, many or a size class.

- | TRBJ2-6 | TRBV6-5 | - | CASTLDTGANVLTF | TGTGCCAGCACCCTCGACACTGGGGCCAACGTCCTGACTTTC
- | TRBJ2-5 | TRBV7-2 | - | CASSLGRQVETQYF | TGTGCCAGCAGCTTAGGACGACAGGTGGAGACCCAGTACTTC
- | TRBJ2-7 | TRBV2 | - | CASSLEGLGEQYF | TGTGCCAGCAGTCTTGAAGGGTTGGGCGAGCAGTACTTC
- | TRBJ1-4 | TRBV24-1 | TRBD1 | CAPGTDPNEKLFF | TGTGCCCCGGGGACAGATCCTAATGAAAAACTGTTTTTT
once | TRBJ2-5 | TRBV12-3/TRBV12-4 | - | CASSVGTQETQYF | TGTGCCAGCAGTGTCGGAACACAAGAGACCCAGTACTTC
- | TRBJ1-6 | TRBV5-6 | - | CASSYQQGPYNSPLHF | TGTGCCAGCAGCTACCAACAGGGCCCTTATAATTCACCCCTCCACTTT
- | TRBJ2-1 | TRBV9 | - | CASSPGTANWLEQFF | TGTGCCAGCAGCCCCGGGACTGCAAATTGGCTGGAGCAGTTCTTC
- | TRBJ2-3 | TRBV28 | - | CASRLGATDTQYF | TGTGCCAGCAGATTAGGGGCCACAGATACGCAGTATTTT
- | TRBJ2-7 | TRBV5-6 | - | CASSLTPGPYYEQYF | TGTGCCAGCAGCTTGACCCCAGGTCCTTACTACGAGCAGTACTTC
once | TRBJ1-6 | TRBV5-4 | - | CASSDGRYYNSPLHF | TGTGCCAGCAGCGACGGACGGTACTATAATTCACCCCTCCACTTT
- | TRBJ2-2 | TRBV25-1 | TRBD2 | CASSASGSTGELFF | TGTGCCAGCAGTGCAAGCGGGAGTACCGGGGAGCTGTTTTTT
- | TRBJ1-1 | TRBV5-1 | - | CASSSRNTEAFF | TGCGCCAGCAGCTCCAGAAACACTGAAGCTTTCTTT
- | TRBJ2-5 | TRBV18 | - | CASSPTDQETQYF | TGTGCCAGCTCACCGACGGATCAAGAGACCCAGTACTTC
- | TRBJ2-1 | TRBV5-1 | TRBD2 | CASSAGLAGGLYNEQFF | TGCGCCAGCAGCGCGGGACTAGCGGGAGGGCTCTACAATGAGCAGTTCTTC
- | TRBJ1-1 | TRBV4-1 | TRBD1 | CASSQIVRGKSGTEAFF | TGCGCCAGCAGCCAAATAGTCAGGGGGAAGTCTGGGACTGAAGCTTTCTTT
- | TRBJ1-2 | TRBV24-1 | - | CATSDPGMSYGYTF | TGTGCCACCAGTGATCCCGGGATGTCTTATGGCTACACCTTC
- | TRBJ1-4 | TRBV6-6 | - | CASSTGTVEKLFF | TGTGCCAGCAGTACCGGGACGGTGGAAAAACTGTTTTTT
- | TRBJ1-1 | TRBV7-3 | - | CASSADGNTEAFF | TGTGCCAGCAGCGCGGACGGGAACACTGAAGCTTTCTTT
- | TRBJ1-3 | TRBV18 | - | CASSPTDSVENTIYF | TGTGCCAGCTCACCGACGGACAGTGTGGAAAACACCATATATTTT
- | TRBJ2-5 | TRBV27 | TRBD2 | CASNWRGENQETQYF | TGTGCCAGCAACTGGCGGGGGGAAAATCAAGAGACCCAGTACTTC
- | TRBJ1-3 | TRBV9 | TRBD1 | CASSGTGAGNTIYF | TGTGCCAGCAGCGGCACAGGGGCTGGAAACACCATATATTTT
- | TRBJ2-1 | TRBV7-3 | TRBD2 | CASSLAGAYNEQFF | TGTGCCAGCAGTCTAGCGGGGGCCTACAATGAGCAGTTCTTC
- | TRBJ1-1 | TRBV6-2/TRBV6-3 | - | CASSDPSTGRDTEAFF | TGTGCCAGCAGTGACCCCTCCACAGGGAGGGACACTGAAGCTTTCTTT
- | TRBJ2-6 | TRBV5-1 | TRBD1 | CASSLTLQQGAGANVLTF | TGCGCCAGCAGCTTAACACTACAACAGGGGGCTGGGGCCAACGTCCTGACTTTC
- | TRBJ2-5 | TRBV6-5 | TRBD1 | CASGQGLRGTQYF | TGTGCCAGCGGACAGGGCCTGAGGGGGACCCAGTACTTC
- | TRBJ2-3 | TRBV6-2/TRBV6-3 | TRBD2 | CASSYSFPASGGSSTDTQYF | TGTGCCAGCAGTTACTCGTTCCCGGCTAGCGGGGGATCTAGCACAGATACGCAGTATTTT
- | TRBJ1-2 | TRBV30 | - | CAWTGGSHYYGYTF | TGTGCCTGGACGGGGGGATCCCACTACTATGGCTACACCTTC
- | TRBJ2-3 | TRBV10-3 | TRBD1 | CAISESRQGSDTQYF | TGTGCCATCAGTGAGTCCCGACAGGGGTCAGATACGCAGTATTTT
- | TRBJ2-3 | TRBV24-1 | - | CATSGRLGTDTQYF | TGTGCCACCAGTGGCCGACTAGGCACAGATACGCAGTATTTT
- | TRBJ2-1 | TRBV27 | - | CASSLGGASYNEQFF | TGTGCCAGCAGTCTTGGGGGGGCCTCCTACAATGAGCAGTTCTTC
- | TRBJ2-5 | TRBV7-8 | TRBD2 | CASSFAAVGPAGGQETQYF | TGTGCCAGCAGCTTCGCGGCGGTGGGCCCGGCGGGGGGTCAAGAGACCCAGTACTTC
- | TRBJ2-5 | TRBV15 | TRBD2 | CATSRDPGLQETQYF | TGTGCCACCAGCAGAGACCCGGGACTACAAGAGACCCAGTACTTC
once | TRBJ1-6 | TRBV30 | TRBD1 | CAWSVLDRDNSPLHF | TGTGCCTGGAGTGTACTGGACAGGGATAATTCACCCCTCCACTTT
- | TRBJ1-2 | TRBV5-8 | - | CASSLGRLSYTF | TGTGCCAGCAGCTTGGGCCGGCTTAGCTACACCTTC
- | TRBJ2-2 | TRBV11-3 | - | CASSPRRGGVGTGELFF | TGTGCCAGCAGCCCACGAAGGGGCGGCGTGGGGACCGGGGAGCTGTTTTTT
- | TRBJ2-2 | TRBV4-3 | - | CASSQEAGFGELFF | TGCGCCAGCAGCCAAGAAGCCGGGTTCGGGGAGCTGTTTTTT